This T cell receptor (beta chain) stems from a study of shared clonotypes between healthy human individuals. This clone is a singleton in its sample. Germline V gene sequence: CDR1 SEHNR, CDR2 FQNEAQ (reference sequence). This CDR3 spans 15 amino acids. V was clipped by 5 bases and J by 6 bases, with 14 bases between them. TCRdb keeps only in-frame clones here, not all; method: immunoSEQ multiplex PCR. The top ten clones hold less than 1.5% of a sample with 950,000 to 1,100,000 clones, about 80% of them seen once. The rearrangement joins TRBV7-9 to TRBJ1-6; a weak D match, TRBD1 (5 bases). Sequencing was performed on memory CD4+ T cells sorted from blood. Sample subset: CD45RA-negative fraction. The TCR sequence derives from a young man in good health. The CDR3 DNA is TGTGCCAGCAGCAAAGCACTCGACAGTAATTCACCCCTCCACTTT. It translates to CASSKALDSNSPLHF.